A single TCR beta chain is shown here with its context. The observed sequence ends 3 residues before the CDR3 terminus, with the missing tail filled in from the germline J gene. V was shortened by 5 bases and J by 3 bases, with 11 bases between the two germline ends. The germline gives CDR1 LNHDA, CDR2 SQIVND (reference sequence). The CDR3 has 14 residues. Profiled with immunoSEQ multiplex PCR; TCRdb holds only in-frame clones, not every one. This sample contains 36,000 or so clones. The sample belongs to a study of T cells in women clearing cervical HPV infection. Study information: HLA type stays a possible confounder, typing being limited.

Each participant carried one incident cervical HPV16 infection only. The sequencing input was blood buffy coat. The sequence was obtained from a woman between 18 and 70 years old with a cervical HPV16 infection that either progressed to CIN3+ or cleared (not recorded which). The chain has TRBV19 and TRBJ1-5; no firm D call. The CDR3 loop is CASSAARDNQPQHF. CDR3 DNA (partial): TGTGCCAGTAGTGCTGCGAGAGACAATCAGCCC.